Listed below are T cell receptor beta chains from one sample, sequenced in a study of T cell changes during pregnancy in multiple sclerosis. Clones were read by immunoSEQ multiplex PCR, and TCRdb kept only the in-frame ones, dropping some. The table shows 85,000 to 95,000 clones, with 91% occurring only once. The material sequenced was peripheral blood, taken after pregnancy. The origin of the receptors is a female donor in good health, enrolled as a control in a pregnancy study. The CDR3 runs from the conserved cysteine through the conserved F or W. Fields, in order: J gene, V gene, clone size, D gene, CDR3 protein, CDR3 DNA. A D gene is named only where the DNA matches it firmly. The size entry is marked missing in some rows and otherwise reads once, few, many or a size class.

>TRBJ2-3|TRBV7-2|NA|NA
CASSLDEGEPTDTQYF
TGTGCCAGCAGCTTAGACGAAGGGGAACCCACAGATACGCAGTATTTT
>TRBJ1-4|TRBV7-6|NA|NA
CASSPQLATNEKLFF
TGTGCCAGCAGCCCACAGCTTGCAACTAATGAAAAACTGTTTTTT
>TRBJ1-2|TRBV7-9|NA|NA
CASSFSGNVRYGYTF
TGTGCCAGCAGCTTTTCAGGGAATGTGCGCTATGGCTACACCTTC
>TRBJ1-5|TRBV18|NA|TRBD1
CASSPGTGDQPQHF
TGTGCCAGCTCACCCGGGACAGGGGATCAGCCCCAGCATTTT
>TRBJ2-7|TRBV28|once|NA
CASSLQGPEQYF
TGTGCCAGCAGCCTACAGGGTCCCGAGCAGTACTTC
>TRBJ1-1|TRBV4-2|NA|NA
CASSHKGSGNTEAFF
TGTGCCAGCAGCCATAAGGGGTCAGGGAACACTGAAGCTTTCTTT
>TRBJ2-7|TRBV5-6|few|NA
CASSSSYEQYF
TGTGCCAGCAGCTCTTCCTACGAGCAGTACTTC
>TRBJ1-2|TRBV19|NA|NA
CASSIGGRANYGYTF
TGTGCCAGTAGTATAGGGGGCCGAGCTAACTATGGCTACACCTTC
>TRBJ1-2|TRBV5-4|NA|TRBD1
CASSPPPPGGFGYTF
TGTGCCAGCAGCCCCCCTCCCCCAGGGGGCTTTGGCTACACCTTC
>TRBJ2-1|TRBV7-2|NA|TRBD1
CASAPGTGGNEQFF
TGTGCCAGCGCCCCCGGGACAGGGGGGAATGAGCAGTTCTTC
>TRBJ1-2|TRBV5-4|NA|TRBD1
CASSLRDRGYGYTF
TGTGCCAGCAGCCTCCGGGACAGGGGTTACGGCTACACCTTC
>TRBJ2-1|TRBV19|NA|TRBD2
CASSGAGGYNEQFF
TGTGCCAGTAGTGGGGCGGGGGGCTACAATGAGCAGTTCTTC
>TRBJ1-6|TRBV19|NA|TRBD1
CASSRQGASPLHF
TGTGCCAGTAGTCGACAGGGAGCCTCACCCCTCCACTTT
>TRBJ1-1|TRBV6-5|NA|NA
CASRTAQGSGTEAFF
TGTGCCAGCAGGACGGCTCAGGGGAGCGGCACTGAAGCTTTCTTT
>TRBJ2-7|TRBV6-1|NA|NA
CASSVVDLSSYEQYF
TGTGCCAGCAGTGTGGTGGACTTGAGCTCCTACGAGCAGTACTTC
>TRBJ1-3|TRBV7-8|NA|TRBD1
CASSLGGQGTGNTIYF
TGTGCCAGCAGCTTAGGGGGACAGGGTACTGGAAACACCATATATTTT
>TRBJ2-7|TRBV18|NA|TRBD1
CASSPGTGRPEQYF
TGTGCCAGCTCACCCGGGACAGGACGTCCCGAGCAGTACTTC
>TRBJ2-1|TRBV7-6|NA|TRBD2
CASSLARGGGAPHEQFF
TGTGCCAGCAGCTTAGCGCGGGGCGGGGGGGCCCCCCATGAGCAGTTCTTC
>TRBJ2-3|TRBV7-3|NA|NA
CASSLPGWQADTDTQYF
TGTGCCAGCAGCTTACCGGGATGGCAAGCGGACACAGATACGCAGTATTTT
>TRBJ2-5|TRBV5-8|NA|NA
CASSPPQAQETQYF
TGTGCCAGCTCTCCCCCCCAGGCGCAAGAGACCCAGTACTTC
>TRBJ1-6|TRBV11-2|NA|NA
CASSRDNGYNSPLHF
TGTGCCAGCAGCCGGGACAATGGATATAATTCACCCCTCCACTTT
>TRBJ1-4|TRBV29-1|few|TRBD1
CSIRQGPATNEKLFF
TGCAGCATTCGACAGGGCCCTGCAACTAATGAAAAACTGTTTTTT
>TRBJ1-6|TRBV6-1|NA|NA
CASSRLNSPLHF
TGTGCCAGCAGTAGACTTAATTCACCCCTCCACTTT
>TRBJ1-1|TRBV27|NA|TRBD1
CASSLRVRGPQAFF
TGTGCCAGCAGTTTAAGGGTCAGGGGGCCTCAAGCTTTCTTT
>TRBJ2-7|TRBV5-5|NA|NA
CASSRIAPGAYEQYF
TGTGCCAGCAGCCGGATAGCCCCCGGGGCCTACGAGCAGTACTTC
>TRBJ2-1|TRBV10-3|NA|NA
CAAGVRGNEQFF
TGTGCCGCCGGGGTCCGTGGTAATGAGCAGTTCTTC
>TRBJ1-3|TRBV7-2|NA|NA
CASSLVPTGRNTIYF
TGTGCCAGCAGCTTAGTGCCCACGGGTCGAAACACCATATATTTT
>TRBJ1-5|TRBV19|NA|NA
CASSIVGRVNQPQHF
TGTGCCAGTAGTATAGTCGGCAGGGTCAATCAGCCCCAGCATTTT
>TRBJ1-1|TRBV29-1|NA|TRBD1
CSVTAGGKVNTEAFF
TGCAGCGTGACCGCAGGGGGTAAGGTGAACACTGAAGCTTTCTTT
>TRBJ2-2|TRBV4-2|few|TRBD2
CASSPRTSGSTGELFF
TGTGCCAGCAGCCCCCGGACTAGCGGGAGCACCGGGGAGCTGTTTTTT
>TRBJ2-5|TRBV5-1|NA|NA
CASSWPGEETQYF
TGCGCCAGCAGCTGGCCGGGGGAAGAGACCCAGTACTTC
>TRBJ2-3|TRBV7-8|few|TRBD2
CASSLPGLAGMRDTQYF
TGTGCCAGCAGCCTACCTGGACTAGCGGGGATGAGAGATACGCAGTATTTT
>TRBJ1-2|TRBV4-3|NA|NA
CASRPPGAGYTF
TGCGCCAGCAGACCTCCAGGGGCGGGCTACACCTTC
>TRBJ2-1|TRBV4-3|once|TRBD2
CASSQSSGDNEQFF
TGCGCCAGCAGCCAATCCAGCGGGGACAATGAGCAGTTCTTC
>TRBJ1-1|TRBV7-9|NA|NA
CASSSFQGTGTEAFF
TGTGCCAGCAGCTCTTTTCAGGGGACCGGCACTGAAGCTTTCTTT
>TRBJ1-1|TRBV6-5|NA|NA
CASSLVRQVTEAFF
TGTGCCAGCAGTCTCGTAAGACAGGTGACAGAAGCTTTCTTT